The rows below give T cell receptor beta chains drawn from one sample of a study of early T cells in non-severe SARS-CoV-2 infection. TCRdb itself ran the 5' RACE reads through MiXCR, one entry per CDR3 protein. The sample holds approximately 28,000 distinct CDR3 sequences, approximately 6.6% seen once. The sample consisted of whole blood, taken at baseline. Every receptor here comes from an adult who was a healthcare worker with PCR-confirmed SARS-CoV-2 infection or an uninfected control (not recorded which). Both conserved end residues are trimmed from each CDR3. The D gene is left open where the match is weak. Part of the rows lack a size; the others show once, few, many or a class for expanded clones.

clone_size	v_call	d_call	j_call	cdr3_aa
NA	TRBV3-1	NA	TRBJ1-1	ASSQGYRFEAF
many	TRBV6-2/TRBV6-3	NA	TRBJ2-2	ASKGGELF
many	TRBV3-1	NA	TRBJ1-1	ASSVRRRAEAF
many	TRBV20-1	NA	TRBJ2-5	SAQLETAETQY
few	TRBV14	NA	TRBJ2-7	ASSQDVQGSTYEQY
many	TRBV10-3	NA	TRBJ2-7	AISESSVSSYEQY
few	TRBV28	NA	TRBJ2-7	ASSLSLEQY
many	TRBV11-2	TRBD2	TRBJ2-1	ASSFEFSIAGVNEQF
many	TRBV27	NA	TRBJ2-3	ASSRLPAGDTQY
NA	TRBV30	TRBD2	TRBJ2-1	AWSALAGREQF
NA	TRBV10-3	NA	TRBJ2-2	AISEFRVSNTGELF
many	TRBV4-1	NA	TRBJ2-3	ASSLSDTQY
many	TRBV12-3/TRBV12-4	TRBD1	TRBJ1-1	ASRQQGASTEAF
many	TRBV20-1	TRBD2	TRBJ2-5	SARGKAGGYQETQY
NA	TRBV15	TRBD2	TRBJ2-5	ATRGLADQETQY
many	TRBV7-2	NA	TRBJ2-7	ASSLEGRGAYEQY
many	TRBV7-2	TRBD1	TRBJ1-2	ASSPWDSGSGYT
NA	TRBV29-1	TRBD1	TRBJ2-7	SVVRQGSSYEQY
many	TRBV6-5	NA	TRBJ2-4	ASSYSPGSLNIQY
many	TRBV7-2	NA	TRBJ1-5	ASSPIRGSNQPQH
many	TRBV7-8	NA	TRBJ2-3	ASSPNQDTQY
few	TRBV10-3	TRBD1	TRBJ2-5	AISPTTGEETQY
few	TRBV12-5	NA	TRBJ2-5	ASGWSANLQETQY
NA	TRBV5-4	NA	TRBJ2-2	ASREGKARNTGELF
many	TRBV7-3	TRBD2	TRBJ2-3	ASSLNGWSSGGLGTDTQY
many	TRBV7-2	NA	TRBJ2-1	ASSLAHNEQF
many	TRBV12-3/TRBV12-4	NA	TRBJ1-1	ASTRGGNTEAF
many	TRBV2	TRBD1	TRBJ2-2	ASKRTGPNTGELF
NA	TRBV18	NA	TRBJ2-4	ASSPPNGQGGIQY
many	TRBV19	NA	TRBJ2-7	ASSPQGGDAYEQY
many	TRBV27	NA	TRBJ1-6	ASSYRDYSPLH
many	TRBV2	NA	TRBJ1-1	ASSGATGNTEAF
many	TRBV19	NA	TRBJ2-6	ASSLGQANVLT
many	TRBV5-1	TRBD1	TRBJ2-5	ASSLGDRGSETQY
NA	TRBV7-9	NA	TRBJ2-3	ASSQLDGPGDTQY
many	TRBV11-2	NA	TRBJ2-3	ASSLEPLTDTQY
many	TRBV24-1	NA	TRBJ2-2	ATSDPGQTQNTGELF
NA	TRBV6-9	NA	TRBJ2-5	ASSYRGQETQY
many	TRBV5-1	NA	TRBJ1-1	ASSLTGTWDTEAF
many	TRBV15	NA	TRBJ2-7	ATSRDRRVEQY
many	TRBV7-6	NA	TRBJ2-5	ASSQGRQETQY
few	TRBV19	NA	TRBJ1-2	ASSIRTGLSNYGYT
many	TRBV18	TRBD2	TRBJ2-3	ASSPTAGESTDTQY
few	TRBV7-9	NA	TRBJ2-1	ASSPRGDPSYNEQF
many	TRBV6-2/TRBV6-3	NA	TRBJ2-1	ASSYTPQGEQF
many	TRBV5-1	NA	TRBJ2-1	ASSLGSGNSYNEQF
many	TRBV4-3	NA	TRBJ2-3	ASSRVGTDTQY
few	TRBV20-1	TRBD2	TRBJ2-1	SARVPLGGLAGGDNEQF
many	TRBV28	NA	TRBJ2-1	ASSSPRRAGLINEQF
few	TRBV6-5	NA	TRBJ1-2	ASMGAGYGYT
many	TRBV4-2	TRBD2	TRBJ2-7	ASSQEGSGVHYEQY
few	TRBV3-1	TRBD2	TRBJ2-1	ASSPLLAGGSNEQF
many	TRBV20-1	TRBD2	TRBJ2-1	SVRRTSGRGRYNEQF
many	TRBV29-1	TRBD1	TRBJ2-3	SVEQGQGADTQY
many	TRBV10-3	TRBD1	TRBJ2-5	ATGPGTGGAKTQY